These T cell receptor beta chains were read from a single sample in a study of blood T cell repertoires in COVID-19. Clones were sequenced by immunoSEQ multiplex PCR, and TCRdb holds only the in-frame ones, with some missing. This table has about 190,000 clones, roughly 80% appearing once. Sequenced sample: peripheral blood. These receptors were taken from a woman aged 45-65 years with acute or convalescent COVID-19. The CDR3 runs from the conserved cysteine through the conserved F or W. D genes are given only for firm matches. Where a row states a size, it is once, few, many or the class of an expanded clone; other rows omit it.

clone_size: few
d_call: -
j_call: TRBJ1-2
v_call: TRBV7-2
cdr3_nt: TGTGCCAGCAGCTTAAGGTTGTCTACAGGAGCCTATGGCTACACCTTC
cdr3_aa: CASSLRLSTGAYGYTF

clone_size: -
d_call: -
j_call: TRBJ2-7
v_call: TRBV27
cdr3_nt: TGTGCCAGCATGGGAAAGTGGAGGAACGAGCAGTACTTC
cdr3_aa: CASMGKWRNEQYF

clone_size: few
d_call: -
j_call: TRBJ2-7
v_call: TRBV5-1
cdr3_nt: TGCGCCAGCAGCTTGGCGTGGGGCCCCTCCTACGAGCAGTACTTC
cdr3_aa: CASSLAWGPSYEQYF

clone_size: -
d_call: TRBD1
j_call: TRBJ2-1
v_call: TRBV14
cdr3_nt: TGTGCCAGCAGTCGGGACAGGGTCTACAATGAGCAGTTCTTC
cdr3_aa: CASSRDRVYNEQFF

clone_size: -
d_call: -
j_call: TRBJ1-6
v_call: TRBV28
cdr3_nt: TGTGCCAGCAGTTTTGGACTGATGAGCTCCTATAATTCACCCCTCCACTTT
cdr3_aa: CASSFGLMSSYNSPLHF

clone_size: -
d_call: TRBD1
j_call: TRBJ1-2
v_call: TRBV30
cdr3_nt: TGTGCCTGGAGACCCATAGACAGGGATAAGAGCTACACCTTC
cdr3_aa: CAWRPIDRDKSYTF

clone_size: -
d_call: -
j_call: TRBJ2-7
v_call: TRBV5-1
cdr3_nt: TGCGCCAGCATCCTAACCCAAACCTTGAGGTTCTCCTACGAGCAGTACTTC
cdr3_aa: CASILTQTLRFSYEQYF

clone_size: -
d_call: TRBD2
j_call: TRBJ2-1
v_call: TRBV28
cdr3_nt: TGTGCCAGCAGTCTCCCGGGACTAGCGCGTGGTAGGCAGTTCTTC
cdr3_aa: CASSLPGLARGRQFF

clone_size: few
d_call: -
j_call: TRBJ2-7
v_call: TRBV30
cdr3_nt: TGTGCCTGGAGTCCCCCATCGTGGCAGACCTACGAGCAGTACTTC
cdr3_aa: CAWSPPSWQTYEQYF

clone_size: -
d_call: TRBD1
j_call: TRBJ1-5
v_call: TRBV6-6
cdr3_nt: TGTGCCAGCAGTCCACAGGGGGTAGGGCAGCCCCAGCATTTT
cdr3_aa: CASSPQGVGQPQHF

clone_size: -
d_call: -
j_call: TRBJ1-2
v_call: TRBV28
cdr3_nt: TGTGCCAGCAGTTTTCTTCGGGACTATGGCTACACCTTC
cdr3_aa: CASSFLRDYGYTF

clone_size: -
d_call: -
j_call: TRBJ1-3
v_call: TRBV11-2
cdr3_nt: TGTGCCAGCAGCTTAACAGGGTCCGGAAACACCATATATTTT
cdr3_aa: CASSLTGSGNTIYF

clone_size: -
d_call: -
j_call: TRBJ2-3
v_call: TRBV6-5
cdr3_nt: TGTGCCAGCAGATCTCCTACAGATACGCAGTATTTT
cdr3_aa: CASRSPTDTQYF

clone_size: -
d_call: -
j_call: TRBJ2-1
v_call: TRBV6-5
cdr3_nt: TGTGCCAGCAGTTACTCTCGGGGTTACAATGAGCAGTTCTTC
cdr3_aa: CASSYSRGYNEQFF

clone_size: -
d_call: TRBD1
j_call: TRBJ1-1
v_call: TRBV5-5
cdr3_nt: TGTGCCAGCAGCCCCAACCGGGACAGGGGACTGGTTCGTACTGAAGCTTTCTTT
cdr3_aa: CASSPNRDRGLVRTEAFF

clone_size: -
d_call: -
j_call: TRBJ1-6
v_call: TRBV30
cdr3_nt: TGTGCCTGGAGTGTAGCGGGACGTTATAATTCACCCCTCCACTTT
cdr3_aa: CAWSVAGRYNSPLHF

clone_size: -
d_call: -
j_call: TRBJ2-7
v_call: TRBV6-2/TRBV6-3
cdr3_nt: TGTGCCAGCAGTTACTCCGGGACATCTTTATACGAGCAGTACTTC
cdr3_aa: CASSYSGTSLYEQYF

clone_size: -
d_call: -
j_call: TRBJ2-7
v_call: TRBV19
cdr3_nt: TGTGCCAGTAGTAAGGGCGGGATCTCCTACGAGCAGTACTTC
cdr3_aa: CASSKGGISYEQYF

clone_size: -
d_call: -
j_call: TRBJ2-2
v_call: TRBV5-1
cdr3_nt: TGCGCCAGCAGTTACATTGCTGGCACCGGGGAGCTGTTTTTT
cdr3_aa: CASSYIAGTGELFF

clone_size: -
d_call: TRBD2
j_call: TRBJ2-3
v_call: TRBV24-1
cdr3_nt: TGTGCCACCAGTGGCCAGGAACCGGGACTAGCGGGGTACACAGATACGCAGTATTTT
cdr3_aa: CATSGQEPGLAGYTDTQYF

clone_size: once
d_call: -
j_call: TRBJ1-1
v_call: TRBV20-1
cdr3_nt: TGCAGTGCTAGTCCTCCCGTCGGGAACACTGAAGCTTTCTTT
cdr3_aa: CSASPPVGNTEAFF

clone_size: -
d_call: -
j_call: TRBJ1-2
v_call: TRBV6-5
cdr3_nt: TGTGCCACTGATAGAGGACAGATCTATGGCTACACCTTC
cdr3_aa: CATDRGQIYGYTF

clone_size: -
d_call: -
j_call: TRBJ1-1
v_call: TRBV6-1
cdr3_nt: TGTGCCAGCAGTGAAGTTTCGGGGAACTCCTCACCTGAAGCTTTCTTT
cdr3_aa: CASSEVSGNSSPEAFF

clone_size: -
d_call: TRBD2
j_call: TRBJ2-1
v_call: TRBV4-2
cdr3_nt: TGTGCCAGCAGCAGATGGTCTAGCGGGGGGAAGGACAATGAGCAGTTCTTC
cdr3_aa: CASSRWSSGGKDNEQFF

clone_size: -
d_call: TRBD1
j_call: TRBJ1-2
v_call: TRBV5-1
cdr3_nt: TGCGCCAGCACCTTCGACAGGGGCGAAGGTGGCTACACCTTC
cdr3_aa: CASTFDRGEGGYTF

clone_size: -
d_call: TRBD2
j_call: TRBJ2-2
v_call: TRBV5-1
cdr3_nt: TGCGCCAGCAGCTTGGGACTAGCGGGAGCTACCGGGGAGCTGTTTTTT
cdr3_aa: CASSLGLAGATGELFF

clone_size: -
d_call: -
j_call: TRBJ1-3
v_call: TRBV7-2
cdr3_nt: TGTGCCAGCAGCTTAAGGCAGGGTGTAAACACCATATATTTT
cdr3_aa: CASSLRQGVNTIYF

clone_size: -
d_call: -
j_call: TRBJ1-2
v_call: TRBV19
cdr3_nt: TGTGCCAGCCTAAAAACAGGGAACTATGGCTACACCTTC
cdr3_aa: CASLKTGNYGYTF

clone_size: -
d_call: TRBD1
j_call: TRBJ2-1
v_call: TRBV30
cdr3_nt: TGTGCCTGGAGTGTCGGACAGGGTTTCAATGAGCAGTTCTTC
cdr3_aa: CAWSVGQGFNEQFF

clone_size: -
d_call: TRBD1
j_call: TRBJ2-2
v_call: TRBV4-1
cdr3_nt: TGCGCCAGCAGCCCCCGGACAGGACCCAACGGGGAGCTGTTTTTT
cdr3_aa: CASSPRTGPNGELFF

clone_size: -
d_call: -
j_call: TRBJ2-1
v_call: TRBV13
cdr3_nt: TGTGCCAGCAGCCTAGCCGATGAGCAGTTCTTC
cdr3_aa: CASSLADEQFF

clone_size: once
d_call: -
j_call: TRBJ1-1
v_call: TRBV3-1/TRBV3-2
cdr3_nt: TGTGCCAGCAGCCGAGGAACTATGAACACTGAAGCTTTCTTT
cdr3_aa: CASSRGTMNTEAFF

clone_size: -
d_call: -
j_call: TRBJ1-3
v_call: TRBV29-1
cdr3_nt: TGCAGCGTTGTGTCCAACTCTGGAAACACCATATATTTT
cdr3_aa: CSVVSNSGNTIYF

clone_size: -
d_call: -
j_call: TRBJ1-2
v_call: TRBV5-1
cdr3_nt: TGCGCCAGCAGCTTGGGCACAGGGTCGGGCGGCTACACCTTC
cdr3_aa: CASSLGTGSGGYTF

clone_size: -
d_call: TRBD2
j_call: TRBJ2-1
v_call: TRBV5-1
cdr3_nt: TGCGCCAGCAGCTTGGCGGGCGGGAGTTCCTACAATGAGCAGTTCTTC
cdr3_aa: CASSLAGGSSYNEQFF

clone_size: few
d_call: TRBD1
j_call: TRBJ2-1
v_call: TRBV4-1
cdr3_nt: TGCGCCAGCAGCCAAGATAGACAGGGGGCGCGGAATGAGCAGTTCTTC
cdr3_aa: CASSQDRQGARNEQFF

clone_size: -
d_call: TRBD2
j_call: TRBJ2-7
v_call: TRBV11-2
cdr3_nt: TGTGCCAGCAGCGAACTAGCGGGGCCCTACGAGCAGTACTTC
cdr3_aa: CASSELAGPYEQYF

clone_size: once
d_call: -
j_call: TRBJ2-7
v_call: TRBV12-3/TRBV12-4
cdr3_nt: TGTGCCAGCAGTTTTGGGGCACCCTACGAGCAGTACTTC
cdr3_aa: CASSFGAPYEQYF

clone_size: -
d_call: TRBD1
j_call: TRBJ1-5
v_call: TRBV7-2
cdr3_nt: TGTGCCAGCAAGATGACAGGGGGAGGCAATCAGCCCCAGCATTTT
cdr3_aa: CASKMTGGGNQPQHF

clone_size: -
d_call: -
j_call: TRBJ1-5
v_call: TRBV19
cdr3_nt: TGTGCCAGTAGTAGACGACAGGAATTAGTCAATCAGCCCCAGCATTTT
cdr3_aa: CASSRRQELVNQPQHF

clone_size: -
d_call: TRBD1
j_call: TRBJ2-1
v_call: TRBV6-5
cdr3_nt: TGTGCCAGCAGTAGGGGACAGTACAATGAGCAGTTCTTC
cdr3_aa: CASSRGQYNEQFF

clone_size: once
d_call: TRBD1
j_call: TRBJ2-4
v_call: TRBV5-1
cdr3_nt: TGCGCCAGCAGAACCGGGACAGCCGATATCAAAAACATTCAGTACTTC
cdr3_aa: CASRTGTADIKNIQYF

clone_size: -
d_call: -
j_call: TRBJ2-3
v_call: TRBV28
cdr3_nt: TGTGCCAGCAGTTTGCGGGACAGAGGCACAGATACGCAGTATTTT
cdr3_aa: CASSLRDRGTDTQYF

clone_size: once
d_call: -
j_call: TRBJ1-3
v_call: TRBV12-3/TRBV12-4
cdr3_nt: TGTGCCAGCAGTTTAGGGCCAAACACCATATATTTT
cdr3_aa: CASSLGPNTIYF

clone_size: -
d_call: -
j_call: TRBJ2-7
v_call: TRBV4-1
cdr3_nt: TGCGCCAGCAGCCAGGCCCCCCACAGTGGTCCCTACGAGCAGTACTTC
cdr3_aa: CASSQAPHSGPYEQYF

clone_size: -
d_call: -
j_call: TRBJ2-5
v_call: TRBV28
cdr3_nt: TGTGCCAGCAGTCCGGCGGGCCGGGAAGAGACCCAGTACTTC
cdr3_aa: CASSPAGREETQYF

clone_size: -
d_call: -
j_call: TRBJ2-6
v_call: TRBV30
cdr3_nt: TGTGCCTGGAGTCGTACTGGGGCCAACGTCCTGACTTTC
cdr3_aa: CAWSRTGANVLTF

clone_size: -
d_call: -
j_call: TRBJ1-1
v_call: TRBV15
cdr3_nt: TGTGCCACCAGCGCCGGGGGGAACCAGATGAACACTGAAGCTTTCTTT
cdr3_aa: CATSAGGNQMNTEAFF

clone_size: -
d_call: TRBD1
j_call: TRBJ1-2
v_call: TRBV20-1
cdr3_nt: TGCAGTGCTAGTAAGGTTTGGGGACAGGGAATGAACTATGGCTACACCTTC
cdr3_aa: CSASKVWGQGMNYGYTF

clone_size: -
d_call: -
j_call: TRBJ1-5
v_call: TRBV28
cdr3_nt: TGTGCCAGCAGTTTAGTGGGGGCGAGCAATCAGCCCCAGCATTTT
cdr3_aa: CASSLVGASNQPQHF

clone_size: -
d_call: -
j_call: TRBJ2-3
v_call: TRBV19
cdr3_nt: TGTGCCAGTAGTATGGTACAGGAGAGAGATACGCAGTATTTT
cdr3_aa: CASSMVQERDTQYF

clone_size: -
d_call: -
j_call: TRBJ2-7
v_call: TRBV11-3
cdr3_nt: TGTGCCAGCCCCCTCAAGGCGGAAGAGCAGTACTTC
cdr3_aa: CASPLKAEEQYF

clone_size: -
d_call: -
j_call: TRBJ2-1
v_call: TRBV6-1
cdr3_nt: TGTGCCAGCAGTGAGATCTCGGTGAGAGGTAATGAGCAGTTCTTC
cdr3_aa: CASSEISVRGNEQFF

clone_size: -
d_call: -
j_call: TRBJ1-6
v_call: TRBV11-2
cdr3_nt: TGTGCCAGCAGCTCTCAGGGGAGTCAATCACCCCTCCACTTT
cdr3_aa: CASSSQGSQSPLHF

clone_size: once
d_call: TRBD1
j_call: TRBJ1-2
v_call: TRBV2
cdr3_nt: TGTGCCAGCAATAGGGACAGGAGTGGCTACACCTTC
cdr3_aa: CASNRDRSGYTF